What follows describes a single TCR beta chain. This entry belongs to a study of T cell changes during pregnancy in multiple sclerosis. Clones were read by immunoSEQ multiplex PCR, and TCRdb kept only the in-frame ones, dropping some. The sample includes approximately 69,000 clones, roughly 90% of them seen just once. This sequence originates from a female donor in good health, enrolled as a control in a pregnancy study. The material was CD4+ T cells from peripheral blood mononuclear cells, obtained in the third trimester of pregnancy.

CDR3 in DNA: TGTGCCAGCAGCTTAAGCCCAGGGGGCACCTACGAGCAGTACTTC. This encodes CASSLSPGGTYEQYF. The genes are TRBV7-2 and TRBJ2-7; TRBD1 aligns across 8 bases. CDR3 length equals 15 residues. Germline V gene lookup returns CDR1 SGHTA and CDR2 FQGNSA. The V segment lost 2 bases and the J segment 2 bases; nucleotides outside the gene matches: 5.